This passage covers 19 T cell receptor beta chains from one sample sequenced in a study of cytomegalovirus exposure and HLA in healthy donors. The PCR used 60 Vbeta and 13 Jbeta primers. The table came from immunoSEQ multiplex PCR; TCRdb's copy has only in-frame clones and leaves some out. This sample has 180,000 or so clones; under 85% occur once, and the top ten carry over 3%. The sequenced sample consisted of PBMCs. These receptors all come from a female donor in good health and CMV-seronegative.

There are a few counts of this clone. This chain connects TRBV6-5 to TRBJ2-1; TRBD1 agrees at 10 bases. CDR3 size: 15 residues. The ends lost 7 bases at V and 6 bases at J; junction bases unmatched: 9. Looked up from germline, CDR1 is MNHEY and CDR2 is SVGAGI. CDR3 DNA sequence: TGTGCCAGCACCCGACAGGGGGCGACTATCAATGAGCAGTTCTTC. Translating gives CASTRQGATINEQFF.

The chain employs TRBV27 and TRBJ2-1; TRBD2 agrees at 13 bases. The V gene end was trimmed by 2 bases and the J gene end by 4 bases; junction bases not matched to a gene: 2. The CDR3 has 16 residues. The germline gives CDR1 MNHEY, CDR2 SMNVEV (reference sequence). CDR3 region: CASSLPTSGRYNEQFF. Written as DNA, the CDR3 is TGTGCCAGCAGTTTACCGACTAGCGGGAGGTACAATGAGCAGTTCTTC.

This clone came up once. The V and J genes are TRBV9 and TRBJ2-7, with a tentative D call TRBD1 (6 bases). The length of the CDR3 is 15 residues. Trimming stripped 4 bases from V and 2 bases from J, with 16 bases between. Germline CDR1 SGDLS, CDR2 YYNGEE. The CDR3 protein is CASSRVPDSPYEQYF. The CDR3 coding sequence is TGTGCCAGCAGCCGAGTTCCGGACAGCCCCTACGAGCAGTACTTC. The variable domain in full, with the rest retrieved from reference TRBV9 and TRBJ2-7, is DSGVTQTPKHLITATGQRVTLRCSPRSGDLSVYWYQQSLDQGLQFLIQYYNGEERAKGNILERFSAQQFPDLHSELNLSSLELGDSALYFCASSRVPDSPYEQYFGPGTRLTVT.

This clone has more than one count but fewer than ten. The rearrangement uses TRBV29-1 and TRBJ2-5; 11 bases line up with TRBD2. With V trimmed by 5 bases and J by 2 bases, 4 bases remained unmatched. The germline CDR1 and CDR2 sequences are SQVTM and ANQGSEA. CDR3 size: 14 residues. CDR3 sequence (DNA): TGCAGCGTTTCACTAGCGGGGGCACAAGAGACCCAGTACTTC. It yields the protein CSVSLAGAQETQYF.

The chain uses TRBV9 and TRBJ1-2; 7 bases match TRBD1. V dropped 5 bases and J dropped 6; count of bases not matched to a gene: 13. Germline loops: CDR1 SGDLS, CDR2 YYNGEE. The CDR3 consists of 15 residues. The CDR3 region is CASRDHRQGGDGYTF. As DNA, the CDR3 is TGTGCCAGCAGGGACCATAGACAGGGTGGGGATGGCTACACCTTC.

The chain has TRBV30 and TRBJ1-2, with 12 bases fitting TRBD1. V was clipped by 3 bases and J by 4 bases; unmatched bases: 6. This CDR3 spans 15 amino acids. The germline gives CDR1 GTSNPN, CDR2 SVGIG (reference sequence). CDR3 DNA sequence: TGTGCCTGGAGGGGGACAGGGGGCTCGGTCTATGGCTACACCTTC. Translation: CAWRGTGGSVYGYTF.

This clone came up a few times. Other DNA sequences from this sample encode an identical CDR3 as well. The rearrangement uses TRBV27 and TRBJ2-6; D is undetermined. V was shortened by 2 bases and J by 0 bases, with 2 bases between the two germline ends. Germline lookup yields CDR1 MNHEY and CDR2 SMNVEV (reference sequence). The CDR3 contains 14 residues. The chain's CDR3 is CASSLLSGANVLTF. For the CDR3, the DNA is TGTGCCAGCAGTTTACTCTCTGGGGCCAACGTCCTGACTTTC.

The gene calls are TRBV29-1 and TRBJ2-7; no reliable D call. Looked up from germline, CDR1 is SQVTM and CDR2 is ANQGSEA. This CDR3 is built from 12 residues. The V end was cut by 7 bases, the J end by 0 bases, with 10 bases between. The CDR3 protein is CSATESSYEQYF. In nucleotides, the CDR3 is TGCAGCGCCACGGAGAGCTCCTACGAGCAGTACTTC.

This clone has just one count. The rearrangement uses TRBV2 and TRBJ1-5, with 10 bases that match TRBD1. The CDR3 is 16 amino acids. V dropped 6 bases and J dropped 3; count of bases not matched to a gene: 8. CDR1 is SNHLY and CDR2 is FYNNEI in the germline V gene. CDR3 region: CASRPRQGANNQPQHF. CDR3 DNA sequence: TGTGCCAGCAGGCCCAGACAGGGGGCGAACAATCAGCCCCAGCATTTT.

This rearrangement joins TRBV28 to TRBJ2-7, with a weak D call TRBD1 (6 bases). CDR3 size: 15 residues. Germline loops: CDR1 MDHEN, CDR2 SYDVKM. The germline V and J ends were trimmed by 2 bases and 7 bases, with 18 bases remaining between them. In DNA form, the CDR3 reads TGTGCCAGCAGTTTAGGGGGCGGAAGGAACAGTGAGCAGTACTTC. Protein product: CASSLGGGRNSEQYF.

This sequence joins TRBV6-5 and TRBJ1-2, with TRBD1 matching 8 bases. CDR1 and CDR2 from the germline V gene are MNHEY and SVGAGI. Germline trimming cut 2 bases from V and 5 bases from J; bases unmatched to any gene: 7. This CDR3 is built from 15 residues. The CDR3 bases are TGTGCCAGCAGTTACCGGGACAGGCCTTTATATGGCTACACCTTC. It codes for CASSYRDRPLYGYTF.

The V call is TRBV7-8, the J call TRBJ2-7; possible D gene TRBD2, 5 bases. Deletions cut 3 bases from V and 2 bases from J, with 5 bases between. Germline CDR1 reads SGHVS; CDR2 reads FQNEAQ. This CDR3 comprises 12 residues. Written as DNA, the CDR3 is TGTGCCAGCAGCTTGGGAGCCTACGAGCAGTACTTC. Amino acids: CASSLGAYEQYF.

This clone has just one count. One end of the junction does not line up with germline, which may come from a read error. This chain links TRBV7-9 with TRBJ2-5; weak D call: TRBD1 (5 bases). Germline values: CDR1 SEHNR, CDR2 FQNEAQ (reference sequence). The CDR3 covers 15 residues. This chain's CDR3 is CSSSLGVDRQETQYF. Written as DNA, the CDR3 is TGTTCCAGCAGCTTAGGAGTCGACAGACAAGAGACCCAGTACTTC. The complete variable domain, with remaining parts taken from reference TRBV7-9 and TRBJ2-5, reads DTGVSQNPRHKITKRGQNVTFRCDPISEHNRLYWYRQTLGQGPEFLTYFQNEAQLEKSRLLSDRFSAERPKGSFSTLEIQRTEQGDSAMYLCSSSLGVDRQETQYFGPGTRLLVL.

The genes are TRBV4-3 and TRBJ2-7, with TRBD1 matching 10 bases. Per the germline V gene, CDR1 is LGHNA and CDR2 is YSLEER. Germline trimming cut 4 bases from V and 2 bases from J; bases unmatched to any gene: 5. The CDR3 has 15 residues. CDR3 sequence: CASSLDRGPPYEQYF. The CDR3 region has the DNA TGCGCCAGCAGCCTTGACAGGGGGCCCCCCTACGAGCAGTACTTC.

This clone was picked up one time. This chain connects TRBV11-2 to TRBJ2-1; 8 bases are a match to TRBD2. From germline, CDR1 is SGHAT and CDR2 FQNNGV. Germline trimming cut 2 bases from V and 2 bases from J; bases unmatched to any gene: 8. The CDR3 consists of 17 residues. The CDR3 loop is CASSLYSGGGTYNEQFF. The CDR3 DNA follows: TGTGCCAGCAGCTTATACTCGGGGGGGGGAACCTACAATGAGCAGTTCTTC. Drawing the rest from reference TRBV11-2 and TRBJ2-1, the complete variable domain is EAGVAQSPRYKIIEKRQSVAFWCNPISGHATLYWYQQILGQGPKLLIQFQNNGVVDDSQLPKDRFSAERLKGVDSTLKIQPAKLEDSAVYLCASSLYSGGGTYNEQFFGPGTRLTVL.

The V call is TRBV6-5, the J call TRBJ2-2; 10 bases are a match to TRBD2. Germline lookup yields CDR1 MNHEY and CDR2 SVGAGI. Trimming at V came to 7 bases and at J to 2 bases, leaving 4 bases not matched to a gene. This CDR3 contains 15 residues. As DNA, the CDR3 is TGTGCCAGCACCCGGACTAGCGGCAACACCGGGGAGCTGTTTTTT. It encodes CASTRTSGNTGELFF.

The V and J genes are TRBV19 and TRBJ2-5; TRBD2 might be the D (5 bases). CDR3 length: 16 amino acids. CDR1 is LNHDA and CDR2 is SQIVND in the germline V gene (reference sequence). Trimming left V 3 bases short and J 2 bases short, with 16 bases between. CDR3: CASSMYGDGWQETQYF. In DNA form, the CDR3 reads TGTGCCAGTAGTATGTACGGGGATGGGTGGCAAGAGACCCAGTACTTC.

The V gene is TRBV27, the J gene TRBJ2-7, with 10 bases lining up with TRBD2. With V trimmed by 6 bases and J by 1 base, 3 bases remained unmatched. The CDR3 runs to 14 residues. Germline CDR1 reads MNHEY; CDR2 reads SMNVEV (reference sequence). CDR3 region: CASRRLAGSYEQYF. CDR3 in DNA: TGTGCCAGCAGGAGACTAGCGGGTTCCTACGAGCAGTACTTC.

The chain recombines TRBV5-4 with TRBJ2-2; possible D gene TRBD2, 6 bases. Germline CDR1 reads SGHNT; CDR2 reads YYREEE (reference sequence). This CDR3 region has 14 residues. V lost 7 bases and J 4 bases, leaving 14 bases between the germline ends. CDR3 in DNA: TGTGCCAGCTGGCGGGGAGTAAGCACCGGGGAGCTGTTTTTT. It is translated as CASWRGVSTGELFF.